A single sample is the source of the 32 T cell receptor beta chains below, sequenced in a study of brain metastases from non-small cell lung cancer. Libraries were prepared by immunoSEQ multiplex PCR; TCRdb keeps only in-frame clonotypes and omits some of them. The sample includes 4,000 to 5,000 clones, around three quarters of them seen just once. The sequencing sample was made of primary lung tumor tissue. Receptor source: a donor at least 40 years old with non-small cell lung cancer.

The V gene is TRBV10-3, the J gene TRBJ1-1, with D hard to call. Trimming took 7 bases from V and 2 from J, leaving 14 bases between them. CDR1 is ENHRY, CDR2 SYGVKD, per germline. CDR3 length equals 14 residues. The CDR3 loop reads CAIKGSPINTEAFF. The CDR3 DNA reads as TGTGCCATCAAGGGAAGCCCGATAAACACTGAAGCTTTCTTT.

This chain links TRBV3-1 (or the pseudogene TRBV3-2) with TRBJ1-1; D unresolved. V lost 0 bases to trimming and J lost 1 base, with 6 bases between them. The CDR3 covers 14 residues. Germline V gene sequence: CDR1 LGHDT, CDR2 YNNKEL (reference sequence). CDR3 region: CASSQEVENTEAFF. The CDR3 region has the DNA TGTGCCAGCAGCCAAGAGGTGGAGAACACTGAAGCTTTCTTT.

The chain links TRBV2 to TRBJ1-5, with D hard to call. Per the germline V gene, CDR1 is SNHLY and CDR2 is FYNNEI. The CDR3 sequence is 14 residues long. V lost 8 bases to trimming and J lost 5 bases, with 16 bases between them. CDR3 residues: CASRDGDSYQPQHF. The CDR3 DNA follows: TGTGCCAGCCGAGACGGAGACTCCTATCAGCCCCAGCATTTT.

The V gene is TRBV2, the J gene TRBJ1-1, with D unresolved. The CDR3 totals 14 residues. V lost 2 bases, J lost 4 bases, and 11 bases lay in between. The germline CDR1 and CDR2 sequences are SNHLY and FYNNEI. The CDR3 loop reads CASSEFGVTTEAFF. For the CDR3, the DNA is TGTGCCAGCAGTGAATTTGGGGTAACCACTGAAGCTTTCTTT.

This clone was found a few times. The chain joins TRBV5-6 to TRBJ2-5; no clear D gene. Trimming cost V 1 base and J 0 bases, with 4 bases left between them. Germline V gives CDR1 SGHDT, CDR2 YYEEEE. The CDR3 length is 13 residues. The chain's CDR3 is CASSLWDQETQYF. DNA for the CDR3: TGTGCCAGCAGCTTGTGGGACCAAGAGACCCAGTACTTC. The variable domain in full, with the rest retrieved from reference TRBV5-6 and TRBJ2-5, is DAGVTQSPTHLIKTRGQQVTLRCSPKSGHDTVSWYQQALGQGPQFIFQYYEEEERQRGNFPDRFSGHQFPNYSSELNVNALLLGDSALYLCASSLWDQETQYFGPGTRLLVL.

There are a few counts of this clone. This chain links TRBV6-2 or TRBV6-3 with TRBJ1-6, with 8 positions matching TRBD1. CDR1 MNHEY and CDR2 SVGEGT come from the germline V gene. V lost 1 base and J lost 10; bases outside the gene matches: 6. The CDR3 has 15 amino acids. The CDR3: CASSYYGQGSSPLHF. Written as DNA, the CDR3 is TGTGCCAGCAGTTACTATGGACAGGGTTCATCACCCCTCCACTTT.

The genes are TRBV2 and TRBJ1-2, with 7 bases identical to TRBD1. The germline CDR1 and CDR2 sequences are SNHLY and FYNNEI. V lost 10 bases, J lost 7 bases, and 15 bases stayed unmatched. This CDR3 region has 14 residues. As DNA, the CDR3 is TGTGCCAACACGAGGGGGGACAGTGCTGGTGGCTACACCTTC. This gives the protein CANTRGDSAGGYTF.

As to this clone: This sequence may be a read error, since a much larger clone differs from it by one base. Different DNA sequences within this sample yield the same CDR3. The chain joins TRBV7-3 to TRBJ2-1; TRBD2 matches 10 bases. Germline values: CDR1 SGHTA, CDR2 FQGTGA. The CDR3 is 17 amino acids. V trimming: 1 base; J trimming: 7 bases; junction bases outside the gene matches: 10. The CDR3 coding sequence is TGTGCCAGCAGCTTAATAGCCTCTAGCGGGGGAGTAAATGAGCAGTTCTTC. This gives the protein CASSLIASSGGVNEQFF.

This clone occurred once. V gene TRBV6-5 combines with J gene TRBJ1-1; 9 positions match TRBD1. The germline V gene has CDR1 MNHEY and CDR2 SVGAGI. The CDR3 is 14 amino acids. Trimming cost V 4 bases and J 5 bases; bases outside gene matches: 5. The CDR3 DNA sequence: TGTGCCAGCAGTTTAGGGACAGGGCTAACTGAAGCTTTCTTT. It encodes CASSLGTGLTEAFF.

This clone was picked up one time. The V call is TRBV6-1, the J call TRBJ2-7; D is unresolved. This CDR3 comprises 13 residues. Germline V CDR1 and CDR2: MNHNS, SASEGT. V lost 0 bases, J lost 6 bases, and 9 bases lay in between. This CDR3 reads CASSEADRSEQYV. The CDR3 DNA reads as TGTGCCAGCAGTGAAGCCGACCGTTCCGAGCAGTACGTC.

The gene calls are TRBV11-2 and TRBJ2-1, with a weak D call TRBD2 (5 bases). The CDR3 is 14 residues long. Germline V gives CDR1 SGHAT, CDR2 FQNNGV. The germline V and J ends were trimmed by 5 bases and 9 bases, with 17 bases remaining between them. CDR3 coding DNA: TGTGCCAGCAGCCCACTGGCGGGTTGGGGTGAGCAGTTCTTC. Translated, it gives CASSPLAGWGEQFF.

J is TRBJ1-2 and V is TRBV14; 7 positions match TRBD1. CDR3 length: 13 residues. V trimming: 4 bases; J trimming: 8 bases; junction bases outside the gene matches: 7. Germline CDR1 SGHDN, CDR2 FVKESK. The CDR3 DNA follows: TGTGCCAGCAGCCCATTGACAGGGAAAGGCTACACCTTC. Protein sequence: CASSPLTGKGYTF.

This chain links TRBV29-1 with TRBJ2-7; 9 bases map to TRBD1. Germline CDR1 is SQVTM and CDR2 is ANQGSEA. V lost 4 bases and J lost 0; bases outside the gene matches: 4. This CDR3 is 14 amino acids long. The CDR3 DNA is TGCAGCGTTGGTGGGACAGGGAGCTCCTACGAGCAGTACTTC. Translating gives CSVGGTGSSYEQYF.

V usage is TRBV5-1 and J usage is TRBJ2-3; TRBD2 matches 8 bases. CDR1 is SGHRS, CDR2 YFSETQ, per germline. V lost 6 bases and J lost 3; bases outside the gene matches: 6. The CDR3 spans 14 residues. CDR3 sequence (DNA): TGCGCCAGCAAAGGACTAGCTGGTACAGATACGCAGTATTTT. Its translation is CASKGLAGTDTQYF.

Sample share makes this clone large (0.1 to 1%). The sample contains more than one DNA sequence encoding this CDR3. The rearrangement uses TRBV1 and TRBJ1-5. TRBV1 is assigned pseudogene status. The CDR3 is made up of 16 amino acids. As DNA, the CDR3 is TGCACCAGCAGCCCCGCGGGCGGGGGAGGCAATCAGCCCCAGCATTTT. Amino acid sequence: CTSSPAGGGGNQPQHF.

Of note for this clone: The junction does not match germline at one end; this may be a read error. V is TRBV6-1 and J is TRBJ1-1, with D possibly matching TRBD1 (6 bases). There are 13 residues in the CDR3. Germline V gene data show CDR1 as MNHNS and CDR2 as SASEGT. The CDR3 here is CTSSEAIGGLAFF. The CDR3 DNA is TGTACCAGCAGTGAAGCAATCGGGGGGCTTGCTTTCTTT.

This chain connects TRBV4-3 to TRBJ1-2; no definite D call. Looked up from germline, CDR1 is LGHNA and CDR2 is YSLEER. The CDR3 length is 13 residues. V gave up 3 bases and J gave up 4 bases, with 9 bases separating them. CDR3 DNA: TGCGCCAGCAGCCAGGAATCGGGCTATGGCTACACCTTC. Protein sequence: CASSQESGYGYTF.

The rearrangement uses TRBV27 and TRBJ1-5; D not resolved. Trimming shortened V by 0 bases and J by 5 bases, and 5 bases separated the two germline ends. Germline V lookup: CDR1 MNHEY, CDR2 SMNVEV (reference sequence). CDR3 size: 13 residues. CDR3 nucleotides: TGTGCCAGCAGTTTATCAATGTATCAGCCCCAGCATTTT. Translated, it gives CASSLSMYQPQHF.

The V call is TRBV19, the J call TRBJ1-2; D is uncertain. V shed 5 bases and J shed 4 bases, with 11 bases lying between them. This CDR3 has 13 residues. CDR1 is LNHDA and CDR2 is SQIVND in the germline V gene (reference sequence). In DNA form, the CDR3 reads TGTGCCAGTAGTCCGCGGTGGACCTATGGCTACACCTTC. Protein sequence: CASSPRWTYGYTF.

The J gene is TRBJ2-3, the V gene TRBV10-1, with no clear D. This CDR3 spans 12 amino acids. Trimming took 3 bases from V and 7 from J, leaving 8 bases between them. Germline V gives CDR1 WNHNN, CDR2 SYGVQD (reference sequence). CDR3 nucleotides: TGCGCCAGCAGTGAAGGTGCCCATACGCAGTATTTT. Translating it yields CASSEGAHTQYF.

The chain joins TRBV6-5 to TRBJ1-1; TRBD1 matches 9 bases. In germline, CDR1 is MNHEY, CDR2 SVGAGI. Trimming removed 1 base from V and 5 bases from J; junction bases left unmatched: 5. This CDR3 contains 15 residues. CDR3 residues: CASSYLGQGQTEAFF. The CDR3 nucleotides are TGTGCCAGCAGTTACTTGGGACAGGGACAAACTGAAGCTTTCTTT.

This chain links TRBV19 with TRBJ2-5, with D uncertain. The V end lost 5 bases, the J end lost 1 base, and 8 bases lay between the germline ends. The germline CDR1 and CDR2 sequences are LNHDA and SQIVND (reference sequence). The CDR3 sequence is 13 residues long. In nucleotides, the CDR3 is TGTGCCAGTAGTTTCAGATCCCAAGAGACCCAGTACTTC. Amino acid sequence: CASSFRSQETQYF. The whole variable domain, remainder taken from reference TRBV19 and TRBJ2-5, is DGGITQSPKYLFRKEGQNVTLSCEQNLNHDAMYWYRQDPGQGLRLIYYSQIVNDFQKGDIAEGYSVSREKKESFPLTVTSAQKNPTAFYLCASSFRSQETQYFGPGTRLLVL.

The V and J genes are TRBV10-3 and TRBJ2-2; D tentatively reads TRBD1 or TRBD2 (6 bases each). Germline V lookup: CDR1 ENHRY, CDR2 SYGVKD. Trimming took 4 bases from V and 1 from J, leaving 16 bases between them. The CDR3 contains 17 residues. As DNA, the CDR3 is TGTGCCATCAGTGTGAGGGGGGATAGACGGAACACCGGGGAGCTGTTTTTT. It specifies CAISVRGDRRNTGELFF.

The chain recombines TRBV2 with TRBJ2-1; either TRBD1 or TRBD2 may supply D (5 bases each). Trimming cost V 9 bases and J 5 bases, with 20 bases left between them. The CDR3 is 15 amino acids. Per germline, CDR1 SNHLY and CDR2 FYNNEI. The chain's CDR3 is CASALERGADNEQFF. The CDR3 bases are TGTGCCAGTGCTTTAGAAAGGGGAGCAGACAATGAGCAGTTCTTC.

The chain carries TRBV5-1 and TRBJ2-2; TRBD2 matches 8 bases. CDR3 length: 16 amino acids. CDR1 and CDR2 (germline): SGHRS, YFSETQ. V lost 2 bases and J lost 0; bases outside the gene matches: 3. The CDR3 bases are TGCGCCAGCAGCTTCGGGGGGGCATCGAACACCGGGGAGCTGTTTTTT. Its translation is CASSFGGASNTGELFF. Full variable domain (outside the CDR3, taken from reference TRBV5-1 and TRBJ2-2): KAGVTQTPRYLIKTRGQQVTLSCSPISGHRSVSWYQQTPGQGLQFLFEYFSETQRNKGNFPGRFSGRQFSNSRSEMNVSTLELGDSALYLCASSFGGASNTGELFFGEGSRLTVL.

This clone was counted only a few times. This chain uses TRBV3-1 (or the pseudogene TRBV3-2) with TRBJ2-3, with a possible D match to TRBD2 (6 bases). The CDR3 is 13 amino acids. V dropped 4 bases and J dropped 5 bases, with 10 bases sitting between them. Germline V gene data show CDR1 as LGHDT and CDR2 as YNNKEL (reference sequence). The DNA of the CDR3 is TGTGCCAGCAGCCGATCGGGGGAAGATACGCAGTATTTT. It yields the protein CASSRSGEDTQYF.

The CDR3 sequence is CASSLGRGAFF. The CDR3 region has the DNA TGTGCCAGCAGTTTAGGCAGGGGGGCTTTCTTT. The chain is built from TRBV12-3 or TRBV12-4 and TRBJ1-1; 7 nucleotides agree with TRBD1. The CDR3 contains 11 residues. V gave up 1 base and J gave up 11 bases; unmatched junction bases: 1.

This rearrangement joins TRBV6-4 to TRBJ2-3; 12 nucleotides agree with TRBD2. Per germline, CDR1 MRHNA and CDR2 SNTAGT. The CDR3 has 17 residues. V was clipped by 4 bases and J by 4 bases; unmatched bases: 9. The CDR3 region is CASSATSGGGGPDTQYF. The DNA for the CDR3 is TGTGCCAGCAGTGCGACTAGCGGGGGAGGGGGACCAGATACGCAGTATTTT.

A word on this clone: Possible read error: a much larger clone is one base away. Other DNA variants within this sample encode the same CDR3. The chain has TRBV5-6 and TRBJ1-2, with a weak D call TRBD1 (5 bases). CDR1 and CDR2 from the germline V gene are SGHDT and YYEEEE. The CDR3 is 16 residues long. CDR3 nucleotide sequence: TGTGCCAGCAGCCTAAGGGACCTAGGATCTAATTATGGCTACACCTTC. This sequence encodes CASSLRDLGSNYGYTF.

The chain recombines TRBV4-1 with TRBJ1-4; weak D call: TRBD1 (5 bases). With 2 bases removed from V and 3 bases from J, the gap between germline ends came to 13 bases. CDR3 size: 16 residues. Per the germline V gene, CDR1 is MGHRA and CDR2 is YSYEKL. CDR3 nucleotides: TGCGCCAGCAGCCAAATATATACAGGTTCTAATGAAAAACTGTTTTTT. It encodes CASSQIYTGSNEKLFF.

The J gene is TRBJ2-5, the V gene TRBV11-1, with unresolved D. Trimming left V 2 bases short and J 1 base short, with 11 bases between. The CDR3 spans 15 residues. In germline, CDR1 is SGHAT, CDR2 FQDESV (reference sequence). The CDR3 is CASSLSSASQETQYF. CDR3 sequence (DNA): TGTGCCAGCAGCTTATCTTCGGCAAGCCAAGAGACCCAGTACTTC.

This sequence joins TRBV5-1 and TRBJ2-3, with D tentatively TRBD1 (7 bases). Germline V lookup: CDR1 SGHRS, CDR2 YFSETQ. V lost 3 bases and J 2 bases, leaving 13 bases between the germline ends. The CDR3 loop spans 15 amino acids. Here the CDR3 DNA reads TGCGCCAGCAGCTGGGGGGACAGACACACAGATACGCAGTATTTT. Amino acid sequence: CASSWGDRHTDTQYF. Full variable domain (rest looked up from reference TRBV5-1 and TRBJ2-3): KAGVTQTPRYLIKTRGQQVTLSCSPISGHRSVSWYQQTPGQGLQFLFEYFSETQRNKGNFPGRFSGRQFSNSRSEMNVSTLELGDSALYLCASSWGDRHTDTQYFGPGTRLTVL.